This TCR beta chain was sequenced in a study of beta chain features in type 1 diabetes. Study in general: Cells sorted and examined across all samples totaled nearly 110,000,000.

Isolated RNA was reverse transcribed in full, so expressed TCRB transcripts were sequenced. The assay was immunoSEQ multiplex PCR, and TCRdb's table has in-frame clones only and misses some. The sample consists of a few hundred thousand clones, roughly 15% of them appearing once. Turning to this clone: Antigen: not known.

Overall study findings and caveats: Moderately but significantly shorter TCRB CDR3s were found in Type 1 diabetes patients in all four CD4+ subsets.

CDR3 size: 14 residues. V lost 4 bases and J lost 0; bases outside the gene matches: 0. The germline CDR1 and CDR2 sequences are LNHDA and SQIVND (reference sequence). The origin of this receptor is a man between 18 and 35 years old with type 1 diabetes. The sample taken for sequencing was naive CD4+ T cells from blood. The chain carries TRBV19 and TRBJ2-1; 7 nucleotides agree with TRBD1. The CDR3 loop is CASSTGGSYNEQFF. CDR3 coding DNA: TGTGCCAGTAGTACAGGGGGCTCCTACAATGAGCAGTTCTTC.